This entry features one TCR beta chain sequence. Its cognate antigen is unknown. Amplification used 60 Vbeta primers and 13 Jbeta primers. Clones were read by immunoSEQ multiplex PCR, and TCRdb kept only the in-frame ones, dropping some. Among roughly 130,000 clones, approximately 73% were seen once, and the ten largest hold about 1.2%. The entry originates in a study of cytomegalovirus exposure and HLA in healthy donors. Study-wide results and limits: When analyzed later, the rates of TCR association showed variation by HLA locus, with DRB1 the most and HLA-C the fewest. Being productive about 87% or about 30% of the time was typical of most TCR beta V segments in an earlier analysis.

The CDR3 has 15 residues. V dropped 5 bases and J dropped 0; count of bases not matched to a gene: 4. Germline V gives CDR1 SGHRS, CDR2 YFSETQ. This chain joins TRBV5-1 and TRBJ2-3, with 9 bases aligning to TRBD1. Sequencing input: PBMCs. The receptor comes from a woman in her forties in good health and CMV-seronegative. The CDR3 spells CASRSDRGSTDTQYF. The CDR3, as DNA: TGCGCCAGCAGGTCGGACAGGGGAAGCACAGATACGCAGTATTTT.